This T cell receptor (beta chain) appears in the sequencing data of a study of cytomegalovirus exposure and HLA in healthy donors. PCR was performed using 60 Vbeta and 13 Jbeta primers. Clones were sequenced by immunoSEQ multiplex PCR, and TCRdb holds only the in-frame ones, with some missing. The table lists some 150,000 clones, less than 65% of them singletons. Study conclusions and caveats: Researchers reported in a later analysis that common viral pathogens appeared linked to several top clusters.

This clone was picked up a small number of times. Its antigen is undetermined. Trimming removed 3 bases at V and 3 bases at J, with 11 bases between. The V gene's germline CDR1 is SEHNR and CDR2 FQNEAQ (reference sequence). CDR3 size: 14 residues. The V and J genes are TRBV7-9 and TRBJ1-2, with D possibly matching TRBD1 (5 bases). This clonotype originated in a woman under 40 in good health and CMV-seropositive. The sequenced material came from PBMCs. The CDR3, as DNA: TGTGCCAGCAGCTTGCGGGACGGGGACTATGGCTACACCTTC. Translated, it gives CASSLRDGDYGYTF. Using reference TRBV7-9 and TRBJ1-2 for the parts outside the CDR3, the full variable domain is DTGVSQNPRHKITKRGQNVTFRCDPISEHNRLYWYRQTLGQGPEFLTYFQNEAQLEKSRLLSDRFSAERPKGSFSTLEIQRTEQGDSAMYLCASSLRDGDYGYTFGSGTRLTVV.